Sequencing of this TCR beta chain was carried out in a study of cytomegalovirus exposure and HLA in healthy donors. Use of 60 Vbeta and 13 Jbeta primers characterized the PCR. The method was immunoSEQ multiplex PCR; TCRdb's version includes in-frame clones alone and lacks a portion of them. The repertoire holds around 150,000 clones, with around 80% as singletons. The sequenced sample consisted of PBMCs. The TCR sequence derives from a woman aged 40 to 50 in good health and CMV-seropositive.

The CDR3 nucleotides are TGCAGCGTTGAGCTGGGAGGGGGTAGCGCTGAAGCTTTCTTT. Protein product: CSVELGGGSAEAFF. The chain links TRBV29-1 to TRBJ1-1, with D maybe TRBD1 (6 bases). CDR1 is SQVTM and CDR2 is ANQGSEA in the germline V gene. Trimming pared 3 bases from V and 6 bases from J, leaving 17 bases between. This CDR3 region has 14 residues.